A selection of T cell receptor beta chains follows, all from one sample in a study of blood T cell repertoires in COVID-19. Profiled with immunoSEQ multiplex PCR; TCRdb holds only in-frame clones, not every one. The top ten hold approximately 7.3% of the sample, which has more than 150,000 clones, less than 85% seen once. The source material was peripheral blood. These receptors were taken from a human donor in a cohort sampled during active COVID-19. Each CDR3 is given with its conserved first and last residue. The D gene is left open where the match is weak. For some rows the clone size is stated as once, few or many, or as a class when expanded; others skip it.

TRBJ2-1 | TRBV5-1 | . | TRBD2 | CASSLGLAGGRYNEQFF | TGCGCCAGCAGCCTAGGACTAGCGGGGGGCCGTTACAATGAGCAGTTCTTC
TRBJ2-1 | TRBV19 | . | . | CASSIGTPHYYNEQFF | TGTGCCAGTAGTATCGGGACTCCCCACTACTACAATGAGCAGTTCTTC
TRBJ2-7 | TRBV9 | few | . | CASSVAGDGYEQYF | TGTGCCAGCAGCGTAGCAGGGGACGGATACGAGCAGTACTTC
TRBJ2-7 | TRBV4-1 | few | . | CASSTTGGEQYF | TGCGCCAGCAGCACGACAGGAGGCGAGCAGTACTTC
TRBJ1-4 | TRBV18 | . | TRBD1 | CASSPDRDGANEKLFF | TGTGCCAGCTCGCCCGACAGGGACGGGGCTAATGAAAAACTGTTTTTT
TRBJ1-1 | TRBV4-1 | . | . | CASMGPLKNTEAFF | TGCGCCAGCATGGGGCCACTGAAGAACACTGAAGCTTTCTTT
TRBJ2-7 | TRBV29-1 | . | TRBD1 | CSVRPGQDSYEQYF | TGCAGCGTTAGACCGGGACAGGACTCCTACGAGCAGTACTTC
TRBJ1-6 | TRBV5-1 | . | TRBD1 | CASSVDRSSYNSPLHF | TGCGCCAGCAGCGTGGACAGGAGCTCCTATAATTCACCCCTCCACTTT
TRBJ2-3 | TRBV19 | . | . | CASSNTYPDTQYF | TGTGCCAGTAGCAATACATATCCAGATACGCAGTATTTT
TRBJ2-1 | TRBV5-1 | . | . | CASSLGGTDYNEQFF | TGCGCCAGCAGCTTAGGGGGGACAGATTACAATGAGCAGTTCTTC
TRBJ1-2 | TRBV2 | . | . | CASRNTGRANYGYTF | TGTGCCAGCAGAAATACAGGGAGGGCCAACTATGGCTACACCTTC
TRBJ1-1 | TRBV5-1 | once | . | CASSLGFGSVAEAFF | TGCGCCAGCAGCTTGGGTTTTGGCAGCGTGGCTGAAGCTTTCTTT
TRBJ2-5 | TRBV7-2 | . | TRBD1 | CASSSWTGTWETQYF | TGTGCCAGCAGCTCTTGGACAGGCACCTGGGAGACCCAGTACTTC
TRBJ2-7 | TRBV5-1 | . | . | CASGYSGSYEQYF | TGCGCCAGCGGATATTCAGGGTCCTACGAGCAGTACTTC
TRBJ1-2 | TRBV20-1 | . | TRBD1 | CSASRDRGDYTF | TGCAGTGCTAGTAGAGACAGGGGTGACTACACCTTC
TRBJ1-4 | TRBV5-6 | . | . | CASSLAVGRYNEKLFF | TGTGCCAGCAGCTTGGCCGTCGGGAGGTATAATGAAAAACTGTTTTTT
TRBJ2-7 | TRBV7-9 | . | TRBD1 | CASSLITGGEEQYF | TGTGCCAGCAGCTTGATAACAGGGGGCGAGGAGCAGTACTTC
TRBJ2-7 | TRBV6-5 | . | . | CATMDRPYEQYF | TGTGCCACCATGGACAGACCCTACGAGCAGTACTTC
TRBJ2-7 | TRBV11-2 | . | TRBD2 | CASSLVAGSYEQYF | TGTGCCAGCAGCTTGGTAGCGGGGTCCTACGAGCAGTACTTC
TRBJ1-5 | TRBV5-6 | few | . | CASSLGDGTAAQHF | TGTGCCAGCAGCTTGGGCGACGGAACTGCGGCCCAGCATTTT
TRBJ1-2 | TRBV18 | few | TRBD1 | CASSPANDRAGGPGYTF | TGTGCCAGCTCACCAGCGAACGACAGGGCCGGGGGACCGGGCTACACCTTC
TRBJ1-6 | TRBV7-9 | . | . | CASSRGQIDSPLHF | TGTGCCAGCAGCCGCGGACAGATAGATTCACCCCTCCACTTT
TRBJ1-2 | TRBV5-1 | once | . | CASSFEEGRNYGYTF | TGCGCCAGCAGCTTTGAAGAGGGTAGAAACTATGGCTACACCTTC